Below, 20 T cell receptor beta chains from the same sample are listed, as sequenced in a study of blood T cell repertoires in COVID-19. Only in-frame clones appear in the TCRdb table, and some are missing; sequencing was by immunoSEQ multiplex PCR. Counted here are 330,000 or so clones, about 91% occurring once; the ten biggest clones make up 7.5% to 10%. The sequencing sample was made of peripheral blood. Every receptor here comes from a man aged 25-40 years with COVID-19, enrolled during active disease.

This chain connects TRBV7-3 to TRBJ2-1, with 10 bases that match TRBD1. The CDR3 sequence is 14 residues long. Germline values: CDR1 SGHTA, CDR2 FQGTGA. After removal of 3 bases from V and 10 bases from J, the junction contained 6 bases not matched to a gene. CDR3 residues: CASSFGQGEGEQFF. The CDR3 DNA reads TGTGCCAGCAGCTTTGGACAGGGGGAAGGAGAGCAGTTCTTC.

On this clone: The germline gene is not matched at one end of the junction; a read error may be the cause. V is TRBV7-9 and J is TRBJ2-7, with D tentatively TRBD2 (6 bases). Germline loops: CDR1 SEHNR, CDR2 FQNEAQ (reference sequence). There are 12 residues in the CDR3. Here the CDR3 DNA reads TGTGCCAGCAGCTCCGGTGGGGAGGCCAGTAACTTC. Its translation is CASSSGGEASNF. The full variable domain, completed using reference TRBV7-9 and TRBJ2-7, is DTGVSQNPRHKITKRGQNVTFRCDPISEHNRLYWYRQTLGQGPEFLTYFQNEAQLEKSRLLSDRFSAERPKGSFSTLEIQRTEQGDSAMYLCASSSGGEASNFGPGTRLTVT.

Regarding this clone: This may arise from a read error, as a much more abundant clone is one base away. Other nucleotide sequences from this sample produce the same CDR3. The chain employs TRBV7-9 and TRBJ1-1; maybe TRBD1 (6 bases). Between the trimmed V and J ends, which lost 0 bases and 4 bases, there was a span of 6 bases. The CDR3 has 13 residues. CDR1 is SEHNR and CDR2 is FQNEAQ in the germline V gene (reference sequence). CDR3 sequence (DNA): TGTGCCAGCAGCTTAGCCAGGGGCACTGAAGCTTTCTTT. It is translated as CASSLARGTEAFF.

The chain links TRBV24-1 to TRBJ2-2, with 9 bases fitting TRBD1. The CDR3 is made up of 16 amino acids. The V gene's germline CDR1 is KGHDR and CDR2 SFDVKD. The V and J ends lost 3 bases and 1 base, in that order; junction bases with no gene match: 2. CDR3 bases: TGTGCCACCAGTGATCTGGGACAGGGGAACACCGGGGAGCTGTTTTTT. This gives the protein CATSDLGQGNTGELFF.

This rearrangement joins TRBV6-6 to TRBJ2-7; the D gene is possibly TRBD2 (7 bases). This CDR3 is built from 15 residues. In germline, CDR1 is MNHNY, CDR2 SVGAGI (reference sequence). The ends were cut back, 3 bases at V and 3 bases at J, with 15 bases in the middle. The CDR3 reads CASSYSPGGLYEQYF. The CDR3 DNA sequence: TGTGCCAGCAGTTATTCGCCGGGGGGCCTCTACGAGCAGTACTTC.

This clone was detected once. This chain connects TRBV24-1 to TRBJ2-5; 8 bases are a match to TRBD2. Germline CDR1 reads KGHDR; CDR2 reads SFDVKD. This CDR3 has 15 residues. With V trimmed by 3 bases and J by 5 bases, 7 bases remained unmatched. DNA for the CDR3: TGTGCCACCAGTGATACCAGCGGGAGAGGCGAGACCCAGTACTTC. Translated, it gives CATSDTSGRGETQYF.

The V call is TRBV6-5, the J call TRBJ2-3; TRBD2 matches 11 bases. CDR1 is MNHEY and CDR2 is SVGAGI in the germline V gene. The V and J ends lost 7 bases and 1 base, in that order; junction bases with no gene match: 4. The CDR3 totals 15 residues. CDR3 amino acids: CASKGTSGRTDTQYF. DNA of the CDR3: TGTGCCAGCAAGGGGACTAGCGGACGCACAGATACGCAGTATTTT.

The table lists this clone with a few counts. One end of the junction fails to match germline, which may point to a read error. CDR3 DNA: TGTGCCAGCAGCAATGCCCCAGGGTCCTCCGAGCAGTACTTC. It codes for CASSNAPGSSEQYF. The genes are TRBV28 and TRBJ2-7; D may be TRBD1 (5 bases). Germline V gene sequence: CDR1 MDHEN, CDR2 SYDVKM. This CDR3 is built from 14 residues.

The gene calls are TRBV5-1 and TRBJ1-1; D call uncertain. Looked up from germline, CDR1 is SGHRS and CDR2 is YFSETQ. Trimming left V 0 bases short and J 5 bases short, with 5 bases between. There are 12 residues in the CDR3. CDR3 coding DNA: TGCGCCAGCAGCTTGGATGAGACTGAAGCTTTCTTT. It specifies CASSLDETEAFF.

This chain links TRBV30 with TRBJ2-5, with 8 nucleotides matching TRBD1. Germline V CDR1 and CDR2: GTSNPN, SVGIG (reference sequence). This CDR3 region has 14 residues. The V gene end was trimmed by 3 bases and the J gene end by 1 base; junction bases not matched to a gene: 4. The CDR3 DNA is TGTGCCTGGAGCACGGGGACAGGCCAAGAGACCCAGTACTTC. Translation: CAWSTGTGQETQYF.

With respect to this clone: This sample includes further DNA sequences coding for the same CDR3. The gene calls are TRBV27 and TRBJ2-3; D not certain. Germline-derived CDR1 and CDR2 are MNHEY and SMNVEV (reference sequence). V lost 6 bases to trimming and J lost 2 bases, with 9 bases between them. The CDR3 loop spans 13 amino acids. CDR3 in amino acids: CASSLQDTDTQYF. Written as DNA, the CDR3 is TGTGCCAGCAGCCTTCAGGACACAGATACGCAGTATTTT.

The chain recombines TRBV6-5 with TRBJ1-1; D unresolved. Trimming took 0 bases from V and 0 from J, leaving 11 bases between them. Germline CDR1 MNHEY, CDR2 SVGAGI. The CDR3 runs to 16 residues. In DNA form, the CDR3 reads TGTGCCAGCAGTTACTCGAATAGCATCATGAACACTGAAGCTTTCTTT. Translated: CASSYSNSIMNTEAFF.

V gene TRBV28 combines with J gene TRBJ1-6; D not certain. The germline V and J ends were trimmed by 4 bases and 5 bases, with 15 bases remaining between them. This CDR3 has 16 amino acids. Germline V gives CDR1 MDHEN, CDR2 SYDVKM. CDR3 DNA: TGTGCCAGCAGTTCCCCCGGAGGTCAAGATAATTCACCCCTCCACTTT. This gives the protein CASSSPGGQDNSPLHF.

The chain employs TRBV24-1 and TRBJ1-1; 10 nucleotides line up with TRBD1. Germline CDR1 reads KGHDR; CDR2 reads SFDVKD. The CDR3 has 11 residues. J was trimmed by 8 bases and V by 7 bases; bases with no gene match: 0. This chain's CDR3 is CATRTGGEAFF. The CDR3 DNA is TGTGCCACCAGGACAGGGGGCGAAGCTTTCTTT.

In this sample, this clone turned up a few times. J is TRBJ1-3 and V is TRBV6-1; D remains unclear. The V end was cut by 3 bases, the J end by 0 bases, with 12 bases between. The germline V gene has CDR1 MNHNS and CDR2 SASEGT. The CDR3 spans 16 residues. The CDR3 here is CASSDQDGGSGNTIYF. As DNA, the CDR3 is TGTGCCAGCAGTGACCAAGACGGAGGCTCTGGAAACACCATATATTTT.

The J gene is TRBJ2-1, the V gene TRBV9; 7 nucleotides align to TRBD2. CDR3 length: 15 amino acids. The V gene end was trimmed by 7 bases and the J gene end by 10 bases; junction bases not matched to a gene: 17. Germline V gene sequence: CDR1 SGDLS, CDR2 YYNGEE. For the CDR3, the DNA is TGTGCCAGCGCGTGGGAGGGGTCTGCAGCAGGGGAGCAGTTCTTC. This encodes CASAWEGSAAGEQFF.

The chain combines TRBV10-3 with TRBJ2-2, with 11 bases aligning to TRBD1. Germline trimming cut 6 bases from V and 4 bases from J; bases unmatched to any gene: 1. Germline CDR1 reads ENHRY; CDR2 reads SYGVKD. CDR3 length: 14 residues. CDR3 sequence (DNA): TGTGCCATCAGGGACAGGGGGCTCACCGGGGAGCTGTTTTTT. Protein sequence: CAIRDRGLTGELFF.

The rearrangement joins TRBV27 to TRBJ1-2; D uncertain. The CDR3 is made up of 13 amino acids. Germline CDR1 and CDR2: MNHEY and SMNVEV (reference sequence). The ends were cut back, 2 bases at V and 2 bases at J, with 6 bases in the middle. CDR3 nucleotide sequence: TGTGCCAGCAGTTTAACGGAGAACTATGGCTACACCTTC. This encodes CASSLTENYGYTF.

The chain joins TRBV2 to TRBJ2-5; D remains unclear. Looked up from germline, CDR1 is SNHLY and CDR2 is FYNNEI. The CDR3 runs 14 residues. V was trimmed by 9 bases and J by 2 bases, leaving 16 bases between them. CDR3 in amino acids: CASFFTDFQETQYF. The CDR3 DNA reads TGTGCCAGTTTTTTTACAGATTTTCAAGAGACCCAGTACTTC.

This chain joins TRBV7-3 and TRBJ2-1, with 13 positions matching TRBD2. Per the germline V gene, CDR1 is SGHTA and CDR2 is FQGTGA. J lost 7 bases, V lost 1 base, and 4 bases had no gene match. The CDR3 spans 16 residues. CDR3 protein: CASSLKLAGGGNEQFF. The CDR3 region has the DNA TGTGCCAGCAGCTTAAAACTAGCGGGAGGGGGGAATGAGCAGTTCTTC.